This TCR beta chain was identified in a study of cytomegalovirus exposure and HLA in healthy donors. J lost 5 bases, V lost 4 bases, and 13 bases had no gene match. CDR1 and CDR2 (germline): SQVTM, ANQGSEA. The CDR3 covers 15 residues. The PCR made use of 60 Vbeta and 13 Jbeta primers. Here immunoSEQ multiplex PCR was the method, and the copy in TCRdb shows in-frame clones only, minus some. This table has just over 95,000 clones, around three quarters appearing once. The clonotype was recovered from a human donor in good health. J is TRBJ2-5 and V is TRBV29-1; 7 nucleotides align to TRBD1. The sample comprised PBMCs. Written as DNA, the CDR3 is TGCAGCGTTGCGGGTACGGCAGGGGGTCGGGAGACCCAGTACTTC. This translates into CSVAGTAGGRETQYF.